This entry features one T cell receptor beta chain sequence. Its antigen has not been determined. No base quality information exists; no much larger clone differs at one position. To sequence the TCRbeta CDR3 region, genomic DNA was isolated from the sorted cells. TCRbeta CDR3 regions were sequenced using the immunoSEQ Assay. TCRdb took over this immuneACCESS table, retaining in-frame rearrangements with V and J assigned. Such tables are incomplete; in checked studies, under half of the missing clones stem from an unresolved V gene, and the remainder is unexplained. In all, the sample holds 50,000 to 65,000 clones, and around 90% of those were seen once. Of the sample, 0.67% falls within the top ten clones. Reading the germline V gene gives CDR1 SGHRS and CDR2 YFSETQ. Taken from cysteine to phenylalanine, the CDR3 has 18 residues. This entry keeps only the CDR3 DNA: 54 bases, framed from base 1. Germline trimming: 0 bases from V, 1 base from J; junction bases outside gene matches: 9.

Patients with a history of autoimmune disease or receiving systemic immunosuppression were excluded from the trial. In every dose cohort, peripheral blood was drawn for TCR sequencing at baseline, cycle 4 day 1, and cycle 7 day 1. The samples were taken from a phase I, first-in-human, multicenter, open-label dose-escalation trial of ivuxolimab. Adults with locally advanced or metastatic head and neck squamous cell, hepatocellular, melanoma or renal cell carcinoma were enrolled in the trial. CD4+ and CD8+ T cells were sorted separately from peripheral blood before TCR sequencing. This sample was included in a study of OX40 agonist ivuxolimab in advanced cancers. The study in broad terms: The costimulatory receptor OX40 (CD134) was targeted by ivuxolimab, a fully human IgG2 agonistic monoclonal antibody. Intravenous ivuxolimab was administered to patients every 2 weeks at six dose levels: 0.01, 0.1, 0.3, 1.5, 3 and 10 mg/kg. Of the roughly 52 dose-escalation patients, hepatocellular carcinoma was present in approximately 20, melanoma in around 15, renal cell carcinoma in 9 and head and neck cancer in 9. A male proportion of nearly 85% and a mean age of 60 years, ranging from 23 to 79, were recorded for the dose-escalation cohort. Prior anti-PD-1, anti-PD-L1 or anti-CTLA-4 therapy was permitted, and checkpoint inhibitors had been received by under 50% of dose-escalation patients. Partial responses were achieved by three dose-escalation patients, of whom one had hepatocellular carcinoma and two had cutaneous melanoma. The purpose of peripheral TCRbeta sequencing was to test whether ivuxolimab changed TCR sequence diversity and led to clonal T-cell expansion. The paper describes the monotherapy dose-escalation part (N = 52 patients) of the phase I trial of ivuxolimab.

Study-level results and caveats: Which antigens the clonally expanded peripheral T cells were specific for was not determined. After ivuxolimab, more expanded clones were found on average in CD8+ T cells than in CD4+ T cells. At doses of 0.1 to 3.0 mg/kg, clonal expansion of both CD4+ and CD8+ T cells in blood was seen between baseline and week 6. Low levels of normalized T-cell clonal expansion were also seen in some patients who did not respond. In partial responders in the 0.1-3.0 mg/kg groups, normalized peripheral clonal expansion was found to be among the lowest, especially among CD8+ T cells.

The TCR originated in an adult with an advanced solid tumor such as melanoma, head and neck, liver or kidney cancer. The sample here was CD4+ or CD8+ T cells sorted from blood, taken in a trial of the OX40 agonist ivuxolimab. The chain uses TRBV5-1 and TRBJ2-3; a stretch of 9 junction bases matches TRBD2. The CDR3 protein: CASSLELASGTRTDTQYF. In nucleotides, the sequence is TGCGCCAGCAGCTTGGAATTGGCTAGCGGGACGCGCACAGATACGCAGTATTTT.